The rows below give T cell receptor beta chains drawn from one sample of a study of T cells in Graves' hyperthyroidism and ophthalmopathy. One entry per CDR3 protein, called by TCRdb with MiXCR from the multiplex PCR reads. The sample consists of 400,000 or so distinct CDR3 sequences, over 12% of them appearing once. Sequencing was performed on blood. Source of these receptors: a man over 45 with Graves' ophthalmopathy. Both conserved end residues are part of each CDR3. Each record gives: J gene, V gene, D gene, clone size, CDR3 DNA, CDR3 protein. A D gene is named only where the DNA matches it firmly. Some rows have no size entry. The others give once, few or many, or a class for an expanded clone.

>TRBJ1-6|TRBV28|TRBD1|many
TGTGCCAGCAGTTTAGCAAAGGGACAGAGTGGGGGTTGGGCCTATAATTCACCCCTCCACTTT
CASSLAKGQSGGWAYNSPLHF
>TRBJ2-7|TRBV3-1|TRBD2|.
TGTGCCACCTCTAGCGGTCCGGGGGAGCAGTACTTC
CATSSGPGEQYF
>TRBJ2-7|TRBV24-1|TRBD1|.
TGTGCCACCACGTATTGTTCCCCGAGACAGGGGGCCTACGAGCAGTACTTC
CATTYCSPRQGAYEQYF
>TRBJ2-2|TRBV5-4|.|.
TGTGCCAGCAGCCCGCCCGGGGGTGGCCCCGGGGAGCTGTTTTTT
CASSPPGGGPGELFF
>TRBJ2-3|TRBV20-1|TRBD2|.
TGCAGTGCTAGCTCTAGCGGGAGCCACACAGATACGCAGTATTTT
CSASSSGSHTDTQYF
>TRBJ1-1|TRBV13|.|many
TGTGCCAGCAGCTGGCCCCGGGGTCCCACTGAAGCTTTCTTT
CASSWPRGPTEAFF
>TRBJ2-3|TRBV7-9|.|many
TGTGCCAGCAGCCCGACTAGGATTGACTCGGATACGCAGTATTTT
CASSPTRIDSDTQYF
>TRBJ2-1|TRBV5-1|.|many
TGCGCCAGCAGCTTGACCGGTTCCTCAACCTACAATGAGCAGTTCTTC
CASSLTGSSTYNEQFF
>TRBJ1-2|TRBV4-2|TRBD1|many
TGTGCCAGCAGCCAAAGCCGGGACAGGATTAACTATGGCTACACCTTC
CASSQSRDRINYGYTF
>TRBJ2-1|TRBV2|.|.
TGTGCCAGCCGGGGGACCGACTACAATGAGCAGTTCTTC
CASRGTDYNEQFF
>TRBJ2-1|TRBV15|.|many
TGTGCCACCAGCAGGACAGGTTCCTCCTACAATGAGCAGTTCTTC
CATSRTGSSYNEQFF
>TRBJ2-7|TRBV20-1|.|many
TGCAGTGCTACACCGATACAAAACCCTAAGGGGGAGCAGTACTTC
CSATPIQNPKGEQYF
>TRBJ2-7|TRBV6-5|.|.
TGTGCCAGCAGTTACCGTAATCAGATCGCCGAGCAGTACTTC
CASSYRNQIAEQYF
>TRBJ2-2|TRBV20-1|TRBD1|few
TGCAGTGCTAGAGATGTGGGTAGGGGGCTAGCGAACACCGGGGAGCTGTTTTTT
CSARDVGRGLANTGELFF
>TRBJ2-5|TRBV27|.|.
TGTGCCAGCAGTTTTTTGGCGGAACAAGAGACCCAGTACTTC
CASSFLAEQETQYF
>TRBJ1-2|TRBV30|.|many
TGTGCCTGGAGTGTACGGACAATCTATGGCTACACCTTC
CAWSVRTIYGYTF
>TRBJ1-2|TRBV19|.|few
TGTGCCAGTGGGGTAATTCGAGGTGGCTACACCTTC
CASGVIRGGYTF
>TRBJ2-3|TRBV20-1|.|many
TGCAGTGCTATAACCGGAGGGAGCACAGATACGCAGTATTTT
CSAITGGSTDTQYF
>TRBJ2-7|TRBV11-3|TRBD1|many
TGTGCCAGCACGCAGGGGGCGGCCTACGAGCAGTACTTC
CASTQGAAYEQYF
>TRBJ1-1|TRBV19|TRBD1|.
TGTGCCAGTAGTAACCACAGGGGGAACACTGAAGCTCTCTTT
CASSNHRGNTEALF
>TRBJ2-7|TRBV29-1|.|few
TGCAGCGCGGGGATCAATGATTACGAGCAGTACTTC
CSAGINDYEQYF
>TRBJ2-5|TRBV20-1|TRBD2|many
TGCAGTGCTAGAACTACAGGACTAGCGGGATGGGAGACCCAGTACTTC
CSARTTGLAGWETQYF
>TRBJ2-2|TRBV3-1|.|.
TGTGCCAGCAGCCAAGTTGACAGGATAGCTCCGAACACCGGGGAGCTGTTTTTT
CASSQVDRIAPNTGELFF
>TRBJ2-7|TRBV28|.|.
TGTGCCAGCAGTTTAACCCGGAGAAGCTACGAGCAGTACTTC
CASSLTRRSYEQYF
>TRBJ2-3|TRBV14|.|few
TGTGCCACCTACAGGTTATCTAGCACAGATACGCAGTATTTT
CATYRLSSTDTQYF
>TRBJ2-1|TRBV2|TRBD2|many
TGTGCCAGCTCTCTTAGCGGGAGTAAATCGCCGGGTACGAATGAGCAGTTCTTC
CASSLSGSKSPGTNEQFF
>TRBJ2-7|TRBV3-1|.|many
TGTGCCAGCAGCCAAGATCATGGTGACGAGCAGTACTTC
CASSQDHGDEQYF
>TRBJ2-1|TRBV19|.|.
TGTGCCAGTAGTATAGGAGGGCTCTCCTACAATGAGCAGTTCTTC
CASSIGGLSYNEQFF
>TRBJ2-5|TRBV5-1|TRBD1|.
TGCGCCAGCAGCTCGACAGGGCGGGAGACCCAGTACTTC
CASSSTGRETQYF
>TRBJ2-7|TRBV20-1|.|many
TGCAGTGCTAGAGGTCCCTCCAACTACGAGCAGTACTTC
CSARGPSNYEQYF
>TRBJ2-7|TRBV5-1|.|many
TGCGCCAGCAGCTCGGTAAAAGGGTACGAGCAGTACTTC
CASSSVKGYEQYF
>TRBJ2-1|TRBV7-8|.|few
TGTGCCAGCAGCACGCAAACGGACGGAATGCAGTTCTTC
CASSTQTDGMQFF
>TRBJ2-1|TRBV7-9|TRBD2|many
TGTGCCAGCAGCTTAGAAGGACTAGAAGGCGTGCAGTTCTTC
CASSLEGLEGVQFF
>TRBJ2-2|TRBV20-1|.|many
TGCAGTGCTCCTGGGGGAGCGATCACCGGGGAGCTGTTTTTT
CSAPGGAITGELFF
>TRBJ2-1|TRBV20-1|.|.
TGCAGTGCTAGATCAGGGAGAGATGAGCAGTTCTTC
CSARSGRDEQFF
>TRBJ2-1|TRBV28|.|.
TGTGCCAGCAGTTCCTGGGGTCGGACCCCCATAAATGAGCAGTTCTTC
CASSSWGRTPINEQFF
>TRBJ2-5|TRBV27|.|.
TGTGCCAGCAAGTTTAGCGGCTACCAAGAGACCCAGTACTTC
CASKFSGYQETQYF
>TRBJ2-7|TRBV15|TRBD2|.
TGTGCCACCAGCAGAGCGGGAGCGGGGCTCCCGGAGCAGTACTTC
CATSRAGAGLPEQYF
>TRBJ1-1|TRBV5-1|.|.
TGCGCCAGCGGATCTACAAGCGGGAACACTGAAGCTTTCTTT
CASGSTSGNTEAFF
>TRBJ2-7|TRBV27|.|.
TGTGCCAGCAGTTTCCAGGGTAGGGAGTACGAGCAGTACTTC
CASSFQGREYEQYF
>TRBJ1-1|TRBV4-2|TRBD1|many
TGTGCCAGCAGCCAAAAGGACAGGGGGCAGAGGAACACTGAAGCTTTCTTT
CASSQKDRGQRNTEAFF
>TRBJ1-5|TRBV20-1|.|.
TGCAGTGCTGGGGCCTCTTTGACAGGAAGGAGCAATCAGCCCCAGCATTTT
CSAGASLTGRSNQPQHF
>TRBJ2-1|TRBV12-3/TRBV12-4|TRBD2|.
TGTGCCAGCAGTTTACGGGACTACTACAATGAGCAGTTCTTC
CASSLRDYYNEQFF
>TRBJ2-1|TRBV5-1|.|many
TGCGCCAGCAGCTTGGGGGGGGGGGCGTCCTACAATGAGCAGTTCTTC
CASSLGGGASYNEQFF